Sequencing of this TCR beta chain was carried out in a study of blood T cell repertoires in COVID-19. Study overall: Nucleic acid was either cDNA or gDNA, and it came from T cells, B-cell-depleted T cells, or PBMCs.

This clone was seen just once. From germline, CDR1 is SGHAT and CDR2 FQNNGV. CDR3 length equals 13 residues. V was clipped by 5 bases and J by 2 bases, with 10 bases between them. Generated by immunoSEQ multiplex PCR, the TCRdb table keeps only in-frame clones and is missing some. The sample shows hundreds of thousands of clones, around nine tenths of them seen only once. The sequenced sample consisted of peripheral blood. The TCR sequence derives from a human donor in a cohort sampled during active COVID-19. V is TRBV11-2 and J is TRBJ2-7; perhaps TRBD1 as D (6 bases). The CDR3 loop is CASSRGSTYEQYF. Here the CDR3 DNA reads TGTGCCAGCAGCAGGGGGTCTACCTACGAGCAGTACTTC.